The rows below give T cell receptor beta chains drawn from one sample of a study of blood T cell repertoires in COVID-19. Produced via immunoSEQ multiplex PCR; TCRdb's table is partial and in-frame only. The repertoire holds under 200,000 clones, with roughly 82% as singletons. The source material was peripheral blood. These receptors were taken from a woman in her sixties or seventies with COVID-19, enrolled during active disease. The CDR3 runs from the conserved cysteine through the conserved F or W. Each record gives: CDR3 DNA, CDR3 protein, clone size, CDR3 length, J gene, V gene, D gene. A D gene is named only where the DNA matches it firmly. Only some rows state a clone size, as once, few, many or a class for expanded clones.

CDR3nt: TGTGCCAGCAGCCGCTCATTCCTACTAGCGGGAGACGAAGGCGAGCAGTTCTTC
CDR3aa: CASSRSFLLAGDEGEQFF
abundance: .
len: 18
j_gene: TRBJ2-1
v_gene: TRBV5-8
d_gene: TRBD2

CDR3nt: TGTGCCAGCAGCTTACTGGCTAGCGGGAGGGCCAATGAGCAGTTCTTC
CDR3aa: CASSLLASGRANEQFF
abundance: .
len: 16
j_gene: TRBJ2-1
v_gene: TRBV7-2
d_gene: TRBD2

CDR3nt: TGTGCCAGTGGGGACAGGCCGAGCGATCAGCCCCAGCATTTT
CDR3aa: CASGDRPSDQPQHF
abundance: .
len: 14
j_gene: TRBJ1-5
v_gene: TRBV19
d_gene: TRBD1

CDR3nt: TGTGCCAGCAGCAAGACTAGCGGGGGGTTGGAGACCCAGTACTTC
CDR3aa: CASSKTSGGLETQYF
abundance: .
len: 15
j_gene: TRBJ2-5
v_gene: TRBV11-2
d_gene: TRBD2

CDR3nt: TGTGCCAGCACCTGGGACACGATGAACACTGAAGCTTTCTTT
CDR3aa: CASTWDTMNTEAFF
abundance: .
len: 14
j_gene: TRBJ1-1
v_gene: TRBV7-9
d_gene: .

CDR3nt: TGTGCCAGCAGTTCGAGGGGCGGCGGGGGACCCCTCCACTTT
CDR3aa: CASSSRGGGGPLHF
abundance: .
len: 14
j_gene: TRBJ1-6
v_gene: TRBV28
d_gene: .

CDR3nt: TGCGCCAGCAAGCTCCAAGCCGGGACTGACACTGAAGCTTTCTTT
CDR3aa: CASKLQAGTDTEAFF
abundance: once
len: 15
j_gene: TRBJ1-1
v_gene: TRBV5-1
d_gene: .

CDR3nt: TGTGCCACCAGTGATCGGGGAGCCAAAAACATTCAGTACTTC
CDR3aa: CATSDRGAKNIQYF
abundance: few
len: 14
j_gene: TRBJ2-4
v_gene: TRBV24-1
d_gene: .

CDR3nt: TGTGCCAGCAGACGAACCTTTTTCGGCGGGCCCCAGCATTTT
CDR3aa: CASRRTFFGGPQHF
abundance: .
len: 14
j_gene: TRBJ1-5
v_gene: TRBV2
d_gene: .

CDR3nt: TGTGCCAGTAGCGGGACAGGGGTGACAGATACGCAGTATTTT
CDR3aa: CASSGTGVTDTQYF
abundance: .
len: 14
j_gene: TRBJ2-3
v_gene: TRBV19
d_gene: TRBD1

CDR3nt: TGTGCCAGCAGCTTAGTTCACAGCTCCTATAATTCACCCCTCCACTTT
CDR3aa: CASSLVHSSYNSPLHF
abundance: .
len: 16
j_gene: TRBJ1-6
v_gene: TRBV7-8
d_gene: .

CDR3nt: TGTGCCAGCAGTTACGGGGGAACTCACTATGGCTACACCTTC
CDR3aa: CASSYGGTHYGYTF
abundance: .
len: 14
j_gene: TRBJ1-2
v_gene: TRBV27
d_gene: .

CDR3nt: TGTGCCACCAGTGATTCCGGACAGTCGGCCACCAAGGGGCCCCAGCATTTT
CDR3aa: CATSDSGQSATKGPQHF
abundance: few
len: 17
j_gene: TRBJ1-5
v_gene: TRBV24-1
d_gene: .

CDR3nt: TGCGCCAGCAGCCCCTTTACTAGCGGGAGTTTTTACGAGCAGTACTTC
CDR3aa: CASSPFTSGSFYEQYF
abundance: .
len: 16
j_gene: TRBJ2-7
v_gene: TRBV5-1
d_gene: TRBD2

CDR3nt: TGTGCCAGCAGCATCGAAAGAGGGCTAGGTAATTCACCCCTCCACTTT
CDR3aa: CASSIERGLGNSPLHF
abundance: .
len: 16
j_gene: TRBJ1-6
v_gene: TRBV5-6
d_gene: .

CDR3nt: TGTGCCAGCTCACGTACCAGACAGGGAAGGACTGAAGCTTTCTTT
CDR3aa: CASSRTRQGRTEAFF
abundance: .
len: 15
j_gene: TRBJ1-1
v_gene: TRBV18
d_gene: TRBD1

CDR3nt: TGTGCCAGCAGCCAAGCGCGGGGGCAGGGGGCGGTTGAAGCTTTCTTT
CDR3aa: CASSQARGQGAVEAFF
abundance: .
len: 16
j_gene: TRBJ1-1
v_gene: TRBV16
d_gene: TRBD1

CDR3nt: TGCAGCGTGTATATTAGCGGGGTTCGGGAGCAGTACTTC
CDR3aa: CSVYISGVREQYF
abundance: .
len: 13
j_gene: TRBJ2-7
v_gene: TRBV29-1
d_gene: TRBD2

CDR3nt: TGTGCCAGCGCTGCAGGAACAGGGGCCGGAAACACCATATATTTT
CDR3aa: CASAAGTGAGNTIYF
abundance: .
len: 15
j_gene: TRBJ1-3
v_gene: TRBV6-5
d_gene: TRBD1

CDR3nt: TGTGCCAGCAGCTTGTACAGGGGGTCTGGGGCCAACGTCCTGACTTTC
CDR3aa: CASSLYRGSGANVLTF
abundance: .
len: 16
j_gene: TRBJ2-6
v_gene: TRBV7-9
d_gene: TRBD1

CDR3nt: TGTGCCAGCAGTGAGAGGGCCGCCGGCTACACCTTC
CDR3aa: CASSERAAGYTF
abundance: .
len: 12
j_gene: TRBJ1-2
v_gene: TRBV6-1
d_gene: .

CDR3nt: TGTGCCAGCAGCGAGGGACTAGCGGCCTACAATGAGCAGTTCTTC
CDR3aa: CASSEGLAAYNEQFF
abundance: few
len: 15
j_gene: TRBJ2-1
v_gene: TRBV14
d_gene: TRBD2

CDR3nt: TGTGCCAGCGCCCCCCTCAGGAGTAGCGGGGGCGGAGATACGCAGTATTTT
CDR3aa: CASAPLRSSGGGDTQYF
abundance: .
len: 17
j_gene: TRBJ2-3
v_gene: TRBV27
d_gene: TRBD2

CDR3nt: TGTGCCAGCAGTCCGCGGGGGAGCGGGGAGCTGTTTTTT
CDR3aa: CASSPRGSGELFF
abundance: .
len: 13
j_gene: TRBJ2-2
v_gene: TRBV6-5
d_gene: TRBD2

CDR3nt: TGTGCCAGTAGTAAAAGGACAGGGGGATTTCGGAATCAGCCCCAGCATTTT
CDR3aa: CASSKRTGGFRNQPQHF
abundance: .
len: 17
j_gene: TRBJ1-5
v_gene: TRBV19
d_gene: TRBD1

CDR3nt: TGTGCCAGTAGCGGAAAACCGGGACTAGCGGGACATTACTACGAGCAGTACTTC
CDR3aa: CASSGKPGLAGHYYEQYF
abundance: .
len: 18
j_gene: TRBJ2-7
v_gene: TRBV19
d_gene: TRBD2

CDR3nt: TGTGCCAGCTCACCTTTAATGACAGGGGATACCGGGGAGCTGTTTTTT
CDR3aa: CASSPLMTGDTGELFF
abundance: .
len: 16
j_gene: TRBJ2-2
v_gene: TRBV18
d_gene: TRBD1

CDR3nt: TGCAGCGTTGAAAGACAGGGGCGAGGCTATGGCTACACCTTC
CDR3aa: CSVERQGRGYGYTF
abundance: .
len: 14
j_gene: TRBJ1-2
v_gene: TRBV29-1
d_gene: TRBD1

CDR3nt: TGTGCCAGCAGCGTGACTAGCGGGGGGGACGGTGAGCAGTTCTTC
CDR3aa: CASSVTSGGDGEQFF
abundance: .
len: 15
j_gene: TRBJ2-1
v_gene: TRBV9
d_gene: TRBD2

CDR3nt: TGTGCCAGCAGCTTGGTCGGGACAGCGACCTACGAGCAGTACTTC
CDR3aa: CASSLVGTATYEQYF
abundance: .
len: 15
j_gene: TRBJ2-7
v_gene: TRBV5-5
d_gene: TRBD1

CDR3nt: TGTGCCAGCAGCACGGACATTTGGGACACCGGGGAGCTGTTTTTT
CDR3aa: CASSTDIWDTGELFF
abundance: .
len: 15
j_gene: TRBJ2-2
v_gene: TRBV5-8
d_gene: .

CDR3nt: TGTGCCAGCAGCCTCGCCAGTTTGACAGGAGACAATGGCTACACCTTC
CDR3aa: CASSLASLTGDNGYTF
abundance: once
len: 16
j_gene: TRBJ1-2
v_gene: TRBV3-1/TRBV3-2
d_gene: .

CDR3nt: TGTGCCAGCAGCCCGGGAAGCGGGAAATTAGATACGCAGTATTTT
CDR3aa: CASSPGSGKLDTQYF
abundance: .
len: 15
j_gene: TRBJ2-3
v_gene: TRBV5-4
d_gene: TRBD2

CDR3nt: TGTGCCAGCAGTTACTCCGGGACAGGGCATCAGCCCCAGCATTTT
CDR3aa: CASSYSGTGHQPQHF
abundance: .
len: 15
j_gene: TRBJ1-5
v_gene: TRBV6-5
d_gene: TRBD1

CDR3nt: TGTGCCAGTAGTACCGACAGGGCCAGCGGCTACACCTTC
CDR3aa: CASSTDRASGYTF
abundance: .
len: 13
j_gene: TRBJ1-2
v_gene: TRBV19
d_gene: TRBD1

CDR3nt: TGTGCCAGCAGGTCGGGGGCTGGAAACACCATATATTTT
CDR3aa: CASRSGAGNTIYF
abundance: .
len: 13
j_gene: TRBJ1-3
v_gene: TRBV7-9
d_gene: .

CDR3nt: TGTGCCAGCAGCCAAGATTTGAGTAGAGCTTTCTTT
CDR3aa: CASSQDLSRAFF
abundance: .
len: 12
j_gene: TRBJ1-1
v_gene: TRBV3-1/TRBV3-2
d_gene: .

CDR3nt: TGTGCCAGCAGTGACCCTGACAGGACCGATGGCTACACCTTC
CDR3aa: CASSDPDRTDGYTF
abundance: .
len: 14
j_gene: TRBJ1-2
v_gene: TRBV2
d_gene: .

CDR3nt: TGTGCCAGCAGCGCTCAAAATGGGCTCGAGCAGTACTTC
CDR3aa: CASSAQNGLEQYF
abundance: few
len: 13
j_gene: TRBJ2-7
v_gene: TRBV9
d_gene: .

CDR3nt: TGTGCCAGCAGCTTGGGAGGGGGAAACCAAGAGACCCAGTACTTC
CDR3aa: CASSLGGGNQETQYF
abundance: .
len: 15
j_gene: TRBJ2-5
v_gene: TRBV7-9
d_gene: .

CDR3nt: TGTGCCAGCAGCCTGGCGGGGATAGGACAGCCCCAGCATTTT
CDR3aa: CASSLAGIGQPQHF
abundance: .
len: 14
j_gene: TRBJ1-5
v_gene: TRBV3-1/TRBV3-2
d_gene: .

CDR3nt: TGTGCCAGCAGCTTGCTTGTGAGCTCCTACAATGAGCAGTTCTTC
CDR3aa: CASSLLVSSYNEQFF
abundance: .
len: 15
j_gene: TRBJ2-1
v_gene: TRBV5-4
d_gene: .

CDR3nt: TGTGCCAGCACCGCCTCTAGGGGGATGAATGGCTACACCTTC
CDR3aa: CASTASRGMNGYTF
abundance: .
len: 14
j_gene: TRBJ1-2
v_gene: TRBV3-1/TRBV3-2
d_gene: .

CDR3nt: TGTGCCAGCAGCATAACCGGGACAGATCAGCCCCAGCATTTT
CDR3aa: CASSITGTDQPQHF
abundance: few
len: 14
j_gene: TRBJ1-5
v_gene: TRBV7-9
d_gene: TRBD1

CDR3nt: TGCAGTGCTAGTAGCGCTAGCGGGAGCCGGTATGAGCAGTTCTTC
CDR3aa: CSASSASGSRYEQFF
abundance: .
len: 15
j_gene: TRBJ2-1
v_gene: TRBV20-1
d_gene: TRBD2

CDR3nt: TGCGCCAGCAGCTTGGGGAAGGGGACTGAAGCTTTCTTT
CDR3aa: CASSLGKGTEAFF
abundance: .
len: 13
j_gene: TRBJ1-1
v_gene: TRBV5-1
d_gene: .

CDR3nt: TGTGCCAGCAGTTTGGGACTAGCGGCTGACAATGAGCAGTTCTTC
CDR3aa: CASSLGLAADNEQFF
abundance: .
len: 15
j_gene: TRBJ2-1
v_gene: TRBV28
d_gene: TRBD2

CDR3nt: TGTGCCAGCAGTTACTGGCAGGGGCGGAACACTGAAGCTTTCTTT
CDR3aa: CASSYWQGRNTEAFF
abundance: .
len: 15
j_gene: TRBJ1-1
v_gene: TRBV6-2/TRBV6-3
d_gene: .

CDR3nt: TGTGCCAGCAGCTTGGGGCTAGCGGGGAGGGAGACCCAGTACTTC
CDR3aa: CASSLGLAGRETQYF
abundance: .
len: 15
j_gene: TRBJ2-5
v_gene: TRBV5-6
d_gene: TRBD2

CDR3nt: TGTGCCAGCAGTCACCTCTCAACTCGGGGTGAGCAGTTCTTC
CDR3aa: CASSHLSTRGEQFF
abundance: .
len: 14
j_gene: TRBJ2-1
v_gene: TRBV27
d_gene: .